The present entry profiles one T cell receptor beta chain with its context. Sequenced by immunoSEQ multiplex PCR; TCRdb stores in-frame clones only, minus some. The table lists 150,000 to 200,000 clones, around 80% of them singletons, with about 5% in the top ten. This study enrolled people aged 18 to 89 from about 26 US geographic areas. The record originates from a study of blood T cell repertoires in COVID-19. Sequenced sample: PBMCs or T cells enriched from blood (not recorded which). The TCR was taken from a man in his 70s who had been exposed to COVID-19.

In nucleotides, the CDR3 is TGTGCCAGCAGTGACCCCACCCGGACAGGGGGGACCCAAGAGACCCAGTACTTC. Translation gives CASSDPTRTGGTQETQYF. The V gene is TRBV6-4, the J gene TRBJ2-5; TRBD1 aligns across 10 bases. V trimming: 2 bases; J trimming: 1 base; junction bases outside the gene matches: 10. The CDR3 has 18 residues. Germline V lookup: CDR1 MRHNA, CDR2 SNTAGT.